This T cell receptor beta chain was sequenced for a study of blood T cells in healthy people across ages. Combining a sample-barcoded 5' primer with a J-beta primer mix, a second PCR ran for roughly 6 to 12 cycles. MiXCR, applied by TCRdb to the 5' RACE reads, yields one record per CDR3 protein. The sample lists some 1,500,000 distinct CDR3 sequences, under 55% seen once, with approximately 4.1% in the top ten. CDR1 and CDR2 (germline): DFQATT, SNEGSKA (reference sequence). Trimming removed 2 bases from V and 0 bases from J, with 10 bases in between. The CDR3 extends over 14 amino acids. The gene calls are TRBV20-1 and TRBJ1-2; D gene ambiguous. Material for sequencing was blood. The receptor was isolated from a woman between 18 and 30 years old in good health. CDR3 sequence: CSARLYGSNYGYTF. The CDR3 DNA reads as TGCAGTGCTAGATTGTACGGGTCTAACTATGGCTACACCTTC.